This TCR beta chain was captured by sequencing in a study of cytomegalovirus exposure and HLA in healthy donors. Study results and caveats: In a later analysis, a missense DCLRE1C variant was linked to TCR beta V- and J-gene trimming. Many donors carried some public TCRs, although rarity characterized most TCR sequences. Segments of the TCR beta V type were, in most cases, productive about 87% or about 30% of the time in an earlier analysis. Confirmation was obtained in vitro that a few CMV-associated chains are specific for CMV antigens.

CDR1 is SGHDN and CDR2 is FVKESK in the germline V gene. The CDR3 is 16 amino acids. V trimming: 5 bases; J trimming: 2 bases; junction bases outside the gene matches: 10. Note on this clone: The antigen remains unidentified.

A multiplex PCR was run with 60 Vbeta primers and 13 Jbeta primers. Clones were sequenced by immunoSEQ multiplex PCR, and TCRdb holds only the in-frame ones, with some missing. The sample shows 98,000 or so clones, roughly a tenth of them seen only once. The sequenced material came from PBMCs. The V and J genes are TRBV14 and TRBJ2-7, with TRBD2 matching over 9 bases. This receptor was taken from a man aged 35-49 years in good health and CMV-seropositive. The CDR3 nucleotides are TGTGCCAGCAGCTTACTTAGCGGGAGCCTGACCTACGAGCAGTACTTC. Translation gives CASSLLSGSLTYEQYF.